Sequencing of this T cell receptor (beta chain) was carried out in a study of cytomegalovirus exposure and HLA in healthy donors (dated by TCRdb to about 2017). About the investigation overall: An earlier analysis of fewer than 750 of the donors reported 276 Gb of sequence data and about 120 million unique TCR beta sequences obtained from about 200 million T cells. An early release that covered roughly 600 HLA-typed donors contained approximately 300 gigabases of sequencing data and 75 million to 100 million unique TCR sequences. Of the roughly 420 genotyped donors, 75% to 85% were placed in the genetic ancestry cluster associated with self-reported Caucasian donors. The aim of the study was to test whether cataloging public T cell receptors could identify signatures of past pathogen exposure. Using immunosequencing, the study profiled T cell repertoires from 666 subjects and related those repertoires to cytomegalovirus serostatus. A separate validation cohort of 100 to 150 different subjects was used in addition to the roughly 670-subject first cohort. To predict cytomegalovirus infection status, the study combined high-throughput TCR immunosequencing, statistical association of individual TCRs with disease status, and machine learning. To study patterns of TCR occurrence, a later analysis re-analyzed previously published TCR beta repertoires from 700 or so donors and added high-resolution HLA genotyping. Rather than drawing on any new phenotypic data, the later analysis identified candidate immune exposures from TCR beta sequences and the way those sequences occurred across donors. An earlier analysis of 587 of the donors used high-throughput TCR beta sequencing to judge whether each TCR beta V gene segment behaved as functional or pseudogenic. Donor age, sex, ethnicity and CMV serostatus were collected together with the repertoire data. A later genetic analysis took genome-wide SNP genotypes for about three fifths of the roughly 670 donors and used that subset as a discovery cohort. All discovery cohort repertoires had been generated using a single sequencing platform. Both class I and class II loci were covered by HLA typing, at four-digit resolution. Typing coverage varied by locus: roughly 629-630 donors for A, B, C, DRB1 and DQB1; more than 500 for DQA1; over 600 for DPA1; roughly 470 for DPB1. A handful of DR-DQ haplotypes were handled as single units for association and clustering because linkage in the cohort was strong. Among some 410 genotyped donors of the cohort, an average of approximately 230,000 unique TCR beta nucleotide sequences were sequenced per donor, 15% to 20% of them non-productive.

Receptors were amplified or captured by the immunoSEQ multiplex PCR assay. The multiplex PCR relied on a mix of 60 forward primers for TCR Vbeta segments and 13 reverse primers for TCR Jbeta segments. The CDR3 region of rearranged TCR beta genes was amplified from genomic DNA by a multiplex PCR assay. On the Illumina HiSeq System, the amplified TCR beta libraries were sequenced as 87-base-pair reads. Turning to the authors' computational methods: Across the roughly 640 repertoires, a later analysis counted around 80 million unique TCR beta chains, around 10 million of which were shared by at least two donors. To remove PCR and sequencing errors, raw reads were error-corrected and collapsed into unique sequences using a nearest-neighbor algorithm that merged closely related sequences. Alignment of CDR3 sequences to IMGT reference sequences was used to assign V, D and J gene segments. For a sequence to be retained, a match of at least six nucleotides to both a V gene segment and a J gene segment was required. A rearrangement counted as productive if the CDR3 had no stop codons and remained in frame with V and J, and every other rearrangement counted as non-productive. Following IMGT convention, CDR3 was defined as the stretch from the second conserved V-encoded cysteine up to the conserved J-encoded phenylalanine. The earlier analysis of some 540 of the donors excluded any sequence lacking an unambiguous match to a single V gene segment. In an earlier analysis of 450 to 700 of the donors, V segments were called functional above 56.7% productive rearrangements and were called segregating when the between-donor standard deviation exceeded 5%. A statistical classification framework was built for diagnosing cytomegalovirus status from the catalog of TCR beta chain sequences. V and J gene assignment, in a later analysis, came from comparing TCR nucleotide sequences with IMGT/GENE-DB human TR gene sequences. Using the TCRdist pipeline, a later analysis assigned CDR3 sequences along with most-parsimonious VDJ recombination scenarios. A later analysis defined each TCR beta chain by its CDR3 amino acid sequence plus V-gene family, and excluded reads lacking a unique V-gene family. A later analysis removed 600 or so highly shared, low-generation-probability nucleotide sequences to deal with suspected cross-contamination and a sequencing artifact. In a later analysis, a clonal expansion index for each public chain was calculated from normalized within-repertoire ranks of inferred template counts. Generation probabilities in a later analysis came from a VDJ recombination model fitted to out-of-frame rearrangements, and those results were checked against IGoR. In a later analysis, hypergeometric tests were used to score TCR-TCR, TCR-HLA and TCR-CMV co-occurrence, with a repertoire-size bias correction applied to TCR pairs. False discovery rates were estimated in a later analysis by permuting HLA or CMV assignments 20 times. In a later analysis, co-occurring TCRs were grouped using DBSCAN, with TCRdist sequence similarity added in when clustering inside HLA-allele-positive subsets. Co-occurrence clustering excluded repertoires with fewer than 30,000 or more than 120,000 public chains, plus five with anomalous nucleotide sharing. TCRdb took this table from immuneACCESS and kept in-frame rearrangements with V and J called. Such tables lack part of the clones; where checked against another copy, unresolved V genes explain under half of the gap, and the rest is unexplained. The D gene and trimming were derived from the DNA, and the V and J assignments and clone size from that table. The data table for this sample lists some 51,000 clones. The ten top clones hold approximately 8.9% of the sample.

Overall study results and their limits: In an earlier analysis of approximately 590 of the donors, most TCR beta V segments appeared in productive rearrangements about 87% or about 30% of the time, broadly matching IMGT annotations. In a later analysis, most CMV-associated TCR beta chains were found to appear HLA-restricted, with HLA associations seemingly driven largely by CMV exposure. Compared with equally common non-associated chains, HLA-associated TCR beta chains in a later analysis were more clonally expanded and had lower generation probabilities. In a later genetic analysis, a missense DCLRE1C variant was associated with V-gene and J-gene trimming of TCR beta chains, and the association was replicated in an independent cohort. A further reported finding was that TCR beta sequences accurately predicted the HLA-A and HLA-B alleles for most subjects in the first cohort. Compared with the approximately 670-donor mean, donors in an Asian-associated ancestry cluster had fewer N-insertions in productive TCRs, according to a later genetic analysis. According to the authors, the approach could potentially be generalized to other disease states and immunological phenotypes. Strong co-occurrence of HLA alleles, especially DR and DQ, made assigning TCR associations to individual alleles difficult. In this cohort, only TCR beta chains were sequenced, and detectable features were limited by the absence of alpha or paired-chain data. Linkage disequilibrium might explain the correlated functional status among segregating V segments, but an unknown experimental factor could not be excluded. According to a later analysis, parvovirus B19, influenza, CMV and Epstein-Barr virus appeared linked to several top co-occurrence clusters. In a later analysis, some 17,000 TCR beta sequences were associated with specific HLA alleles at a false discovery rate of 0.05. In vitro tests confirmed that three of the cytomegalovirus-associated TCR beta chains recognize cytomegalovirus antigens. A cluster of highly shared sequence variants was judged likely to represent a technical artifact of the sequencing pipeline. The classifier was reported to diagnose cytomegalovirus status with high specificity and sensitivity in both the original and validation cohorts. The only immune exposure information available for the cohort was CMV serostatus. The earlier analysis of 450 to 700 of the donors excluded some 15 rarely observed V segments, including chromosome 9 orphons, because counts were too low. The study gave a list of some 150 TCR beta chains associated with cytomegalovirus. Roughly uniform sequencing depth across donors was assumed in presence/absence analyses, although this assumption may not hold. Because the 87-base-pair reads could not distinguish some IMGT-functional V segments, including TRBV6-2 and TRBV6-3, those segments were excluded. In a later analysis, the rate of TCR association differed among HLA loci, with DRB1 alleles having the most associated TCRs and HLA-C alleles having the fewest. Most TCR sequences were observed very rarely across donors, whereas some public TCRs were present in many individuals. Because HLA typing was missing for some donors at each locus, association tests included only the typed subset.

The cohort consisted of hundreds of healthy bone marrow donors. Cohort members were all nominally healthy when sampled, although unrecorded immune exposures were likely present. The donor tested CMV seropositive, placing the donor among the 289 seropositive members of the cohort. A peripheral blood sample was collected from each donor, and TCR beta sequencing was performed on peripheral blood mononuclear cells. Genomic DNA extraction from the blood cell samples was performed with the Qiagen DNeasy Blood Extraction Kit. Trimming costs V 5 bases and J 9 bases, and their ends lie 20 bases apart. The CDR3 spans 15 residues, from the cysteine through the phenylalanine. Solely the CDR3 DNA is kept, with 45 bases framed from the first base. The germline V gene provides CDR1 MNHEY and CDR2 SVGAGI. Note on this clone: The target of this receptor is not known.

The origin of this receptor is a man aged 50 to 60 in good health and CMV-seropositive. Sequenced: PBMCs. The sequence joins TRBV6-5 to TRBJ1-3, and possibly TRBD1, on 6 matching bases. The bases read TGTGCCAGCAGTCGGGCCCAGGGGTGGGCGAGCACCATATATTTT. It specifies CASSRAQGWASTIYF.